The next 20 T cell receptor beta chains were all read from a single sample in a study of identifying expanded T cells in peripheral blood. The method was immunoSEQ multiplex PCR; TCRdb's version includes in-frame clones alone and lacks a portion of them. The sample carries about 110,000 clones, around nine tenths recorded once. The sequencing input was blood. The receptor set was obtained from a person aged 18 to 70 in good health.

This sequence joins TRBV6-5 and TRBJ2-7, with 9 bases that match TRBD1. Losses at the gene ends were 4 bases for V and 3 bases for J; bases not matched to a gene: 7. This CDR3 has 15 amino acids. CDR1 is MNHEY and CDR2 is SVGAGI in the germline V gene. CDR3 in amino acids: CASSSPRQGVYEQYF. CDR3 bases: TGTGCCAGCAGTTCTCCTAGACAGGGGGTCTACGAGCAGTACTTC.

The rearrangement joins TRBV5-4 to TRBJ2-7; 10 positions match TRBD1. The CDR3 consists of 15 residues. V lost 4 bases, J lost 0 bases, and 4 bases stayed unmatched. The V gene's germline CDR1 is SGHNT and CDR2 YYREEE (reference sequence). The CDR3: CASSPRQGASYEQYF. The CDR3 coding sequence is TGTGCCAGCAGCCCAAGACAGGGGGCCTCCTACGAGCAGTACTTC.

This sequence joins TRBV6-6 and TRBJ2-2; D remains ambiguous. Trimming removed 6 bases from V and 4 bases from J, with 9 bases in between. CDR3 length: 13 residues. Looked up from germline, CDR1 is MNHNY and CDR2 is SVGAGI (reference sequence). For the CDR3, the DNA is TGTGCCAGCAGAACAGACTCCACCGGGGAGCTGTTTTTT. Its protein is CASRTDSTGELFF.

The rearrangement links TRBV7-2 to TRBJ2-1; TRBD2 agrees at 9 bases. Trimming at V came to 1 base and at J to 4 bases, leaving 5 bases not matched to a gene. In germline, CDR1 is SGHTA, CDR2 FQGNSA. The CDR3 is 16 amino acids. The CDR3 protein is CASSLVGGGEYNEQFF. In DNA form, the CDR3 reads TGTGCCAGCAGCTTAGTAGGCGGGGGGGAATACAATGAGCAGTTCTTC.

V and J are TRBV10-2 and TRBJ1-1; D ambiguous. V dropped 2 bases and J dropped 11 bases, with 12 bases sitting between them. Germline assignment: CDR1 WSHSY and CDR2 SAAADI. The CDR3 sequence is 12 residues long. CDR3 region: CASSEGTREAFF. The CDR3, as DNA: TGCGCCAGCAGTGAGGGCACGCGGGAGGCTTTCTTT.

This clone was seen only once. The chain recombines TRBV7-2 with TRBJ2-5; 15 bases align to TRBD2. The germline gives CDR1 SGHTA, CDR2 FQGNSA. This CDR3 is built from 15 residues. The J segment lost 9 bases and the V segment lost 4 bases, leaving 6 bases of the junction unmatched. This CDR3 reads CASSSLGLAGGPQYF. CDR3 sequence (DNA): TGTGCCAGCAGCTCCCTAGGACTAGCGGGGGGGCCCCAGTACTTC.

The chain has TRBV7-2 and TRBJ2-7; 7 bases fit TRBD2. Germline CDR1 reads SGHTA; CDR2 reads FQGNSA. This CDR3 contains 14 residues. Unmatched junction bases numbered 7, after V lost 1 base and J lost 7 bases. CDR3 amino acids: CASSLGTSGGEQYF. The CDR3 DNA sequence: TGTGCCAGCAGCTTAGGAACCTCGGGGGGAGAGCAGTACTTC.

The CDR3, as DNA: TGTGCCAGCAGTCGTTTCACAGGGGGCACCTACGAGCAGTACTTC. The encoded protein is CASSRFTGGTYEQYF. The rearrangement uses TRBV6-5 and TRBJ2-7, with 9 nucleotides matching TRBD1. The germline V gene has CDR1 MNHEY and CDR2 SVGAGI. CDR3 length equals 15 residues. J was trimmed by 2 bases and V by 5 bases; bases with no gene match: 7.

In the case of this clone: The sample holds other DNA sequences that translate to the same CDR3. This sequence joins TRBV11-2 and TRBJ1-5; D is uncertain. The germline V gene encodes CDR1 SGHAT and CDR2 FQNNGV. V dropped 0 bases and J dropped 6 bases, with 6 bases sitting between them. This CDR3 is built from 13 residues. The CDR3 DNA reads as TGTGCCAGCAGCTTAGATCGGGGTCAGCCCCAGCATTTT. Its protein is CASSLDRGQPQHF.

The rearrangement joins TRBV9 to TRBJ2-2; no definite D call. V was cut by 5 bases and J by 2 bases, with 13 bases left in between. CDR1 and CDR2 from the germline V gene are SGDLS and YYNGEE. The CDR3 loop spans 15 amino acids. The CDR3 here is CASSPDPSNTGELFF. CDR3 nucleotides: TGTGCCAGCAGTCCCGACCCCTCCAACACCGGGGAGCTGTTTTTT.

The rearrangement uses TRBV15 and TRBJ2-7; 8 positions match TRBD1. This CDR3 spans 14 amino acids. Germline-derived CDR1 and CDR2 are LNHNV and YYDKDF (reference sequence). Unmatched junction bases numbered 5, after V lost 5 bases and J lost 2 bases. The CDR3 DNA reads TGTGCCACCAGCTGGGGGACAGGTACCTACGAGCAGTACTTC. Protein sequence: CATSWGTGTYEQYF.

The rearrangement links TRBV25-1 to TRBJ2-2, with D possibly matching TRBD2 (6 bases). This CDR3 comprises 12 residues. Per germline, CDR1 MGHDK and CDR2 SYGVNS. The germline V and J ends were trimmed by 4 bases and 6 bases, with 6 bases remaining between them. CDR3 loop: CASSGGAGELFF. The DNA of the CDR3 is TGTGCCAGCAGTGGGGGGGCCGGGGAGCTGTTTTTT.

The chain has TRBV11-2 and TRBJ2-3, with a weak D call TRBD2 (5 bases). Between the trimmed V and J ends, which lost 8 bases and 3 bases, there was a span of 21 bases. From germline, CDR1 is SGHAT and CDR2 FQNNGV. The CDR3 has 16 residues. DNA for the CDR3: TGTGCCAGCCGCGTGTTGTTGAGGGATGGGACAGATACGCAGTATTTT. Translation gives CASRVLLRDGTDTQYF.

The CDR3 spells CASSPGSSYNEQFF. In DNA, the CDR3 is TGTGCCAGCAGCCCAGGAAGCTCCTACAATGAGCAGTTCTTC. The chain is built from TRBV11-2 and TRBJ2-1; D is uncertain. CDR3 length: 14 residues. V lost 5 bases, J lost 0 bases, and 8 bases lay in between. Germline CDR1 SGHAT, CDR2 FQNNGV.

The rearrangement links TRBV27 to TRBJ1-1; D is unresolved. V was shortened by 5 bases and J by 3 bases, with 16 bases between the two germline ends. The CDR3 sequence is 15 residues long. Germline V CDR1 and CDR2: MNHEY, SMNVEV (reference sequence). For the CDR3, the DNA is TGTGCCAGCAGTCCTCGGGCCCGACGGCACACTGAAGCTTTCTTT. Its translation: CASSPRARRHTEAFF.

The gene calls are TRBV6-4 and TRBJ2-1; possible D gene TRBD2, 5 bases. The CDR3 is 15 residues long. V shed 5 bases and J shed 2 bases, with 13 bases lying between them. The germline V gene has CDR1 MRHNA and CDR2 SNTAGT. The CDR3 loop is CASSRGFGPYNEQFF. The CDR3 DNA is TGTGCCAGCAGTCGAGGGTTCGGGCCCTACAATGAGCAGTTCTTC.

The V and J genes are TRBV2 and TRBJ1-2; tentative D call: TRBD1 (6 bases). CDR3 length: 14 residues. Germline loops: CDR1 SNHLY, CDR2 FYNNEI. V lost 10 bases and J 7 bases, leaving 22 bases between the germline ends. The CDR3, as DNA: TGTGCCACCGAGACGTTACAGGGTATAGGTGGCTACACCTTC. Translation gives CATETLQGIGGYTF.

The CDR3 bases are TGTGCCAGCAGCCCCACCGCGGCCTACGGAGTCGAGCAGTACTTC. The encoded protein is CASSPTAAYGVEQYF. The chain joins TRBV11-1 to TRBJ2-7; D gene ambiguous. The germline CDR1 and CDR2 sequences are SGHAT and FQDESV (reference sequence). The CDR3 has 15 residues. The V end lost 5 bases, the J end lost 6 bases, and 20 bases lay between the germline ends.

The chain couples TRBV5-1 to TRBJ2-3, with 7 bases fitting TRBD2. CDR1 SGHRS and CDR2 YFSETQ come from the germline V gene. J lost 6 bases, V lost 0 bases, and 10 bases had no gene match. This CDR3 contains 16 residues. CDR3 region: CASSLDGLGTPDTQYF. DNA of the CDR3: TGCGCCAGCAGCTTGGATGGACTAGGGACTCCGGATACGCAGTATTTT.

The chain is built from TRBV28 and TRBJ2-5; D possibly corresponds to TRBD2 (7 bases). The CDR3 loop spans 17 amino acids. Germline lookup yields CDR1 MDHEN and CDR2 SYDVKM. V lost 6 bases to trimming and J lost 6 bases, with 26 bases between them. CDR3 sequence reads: CASSLGGASPKAQTQYF. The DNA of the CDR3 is TGTGCCAGCAGCCTAGGGGGGGCATCCCCCAAGGCCCAGACCCAGTACTTC. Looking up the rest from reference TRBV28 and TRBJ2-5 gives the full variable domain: DVKVTQSSRYLVKRTGEKVFLECVQDMDHENMFWYRQDPGLGLRLIYFSYDVKMKEKGDIPEGYSVSREKKERFSLILESASTNQTSMYLCASSLGGASPKAQTQYFGPGTRLLVL.